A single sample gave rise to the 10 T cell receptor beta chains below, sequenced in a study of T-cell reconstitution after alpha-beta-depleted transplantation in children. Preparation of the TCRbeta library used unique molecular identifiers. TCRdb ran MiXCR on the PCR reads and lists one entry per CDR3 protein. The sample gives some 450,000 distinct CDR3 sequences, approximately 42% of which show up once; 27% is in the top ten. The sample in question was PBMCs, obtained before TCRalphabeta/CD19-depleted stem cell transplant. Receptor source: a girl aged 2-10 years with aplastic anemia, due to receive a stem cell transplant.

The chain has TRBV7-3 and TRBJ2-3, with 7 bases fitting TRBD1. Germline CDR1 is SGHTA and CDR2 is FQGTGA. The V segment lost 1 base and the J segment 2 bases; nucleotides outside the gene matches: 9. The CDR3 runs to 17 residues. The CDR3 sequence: CASSLKGQFQPTDTQYF. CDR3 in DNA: TGTGCCAGCAGCTTAAAGGGACAGTTCCAACCCACAGATACGCAGTATTTT.

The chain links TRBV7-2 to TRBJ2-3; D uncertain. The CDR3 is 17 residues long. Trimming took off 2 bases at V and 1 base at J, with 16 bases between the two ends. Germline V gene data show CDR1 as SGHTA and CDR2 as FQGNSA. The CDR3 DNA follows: TGTGCCAGCAGCTTATTGAATCTGGGCCTTGGCACAGATACGCAGTATTTT. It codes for CASSLLNLGLGTDTQYF.

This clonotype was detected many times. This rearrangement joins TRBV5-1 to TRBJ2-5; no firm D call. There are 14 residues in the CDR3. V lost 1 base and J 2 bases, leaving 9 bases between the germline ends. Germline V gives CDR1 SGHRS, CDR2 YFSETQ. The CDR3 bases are TGCGCCAGCAGCTTGTGGCTAAGGCAAGAGACCCAGTACTTC. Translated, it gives CASSLWLRQETQYF.

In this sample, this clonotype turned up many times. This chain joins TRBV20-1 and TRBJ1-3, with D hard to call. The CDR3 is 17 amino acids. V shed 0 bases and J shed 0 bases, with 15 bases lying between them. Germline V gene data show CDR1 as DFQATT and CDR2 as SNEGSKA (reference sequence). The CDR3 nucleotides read TGCAGTGCTAGAGATGGGATTTCGTGGGACTCTGGAAACACCATATATTTT. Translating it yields CSARDGISWDSGNTIYF.

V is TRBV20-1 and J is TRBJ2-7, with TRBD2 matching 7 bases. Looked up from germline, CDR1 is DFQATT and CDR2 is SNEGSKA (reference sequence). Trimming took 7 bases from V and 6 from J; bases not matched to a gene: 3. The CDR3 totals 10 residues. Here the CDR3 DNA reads TGCAGTGTGGGAGGGGCCGAGCAGTACTTC. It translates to CSVGGAEQYF.

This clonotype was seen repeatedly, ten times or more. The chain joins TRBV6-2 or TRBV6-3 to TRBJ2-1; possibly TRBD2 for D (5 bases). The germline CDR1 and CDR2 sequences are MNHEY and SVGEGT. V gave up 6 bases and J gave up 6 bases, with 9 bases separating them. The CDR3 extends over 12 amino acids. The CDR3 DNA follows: TGTGCCAGCAGGGGAGCAGGCAATGAGCAGTTCTTC. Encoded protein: CASRGAGNEQFF.

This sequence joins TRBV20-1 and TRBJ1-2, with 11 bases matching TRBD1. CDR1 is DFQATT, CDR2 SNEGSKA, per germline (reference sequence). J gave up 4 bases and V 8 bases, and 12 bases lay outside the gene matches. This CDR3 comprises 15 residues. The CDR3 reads CSPGTGGTVGYGYTF. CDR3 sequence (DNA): TGCAGTCCTGGGACAGGGGGTACAGTAGGCTATGGCTACACCTTC.

The CDR3 here is CSARDGVYREKLFF. For the CDR3, the DNA is TGCAGTGCTAGAGATGGCGTTTATCGCGAAAAACTGTTTTTT. This rearrangement joins TRBV20-1 to TRBJ1-4; D is unclear. Germline V gene data show CDR1 as DFQATT and CDR2 as SNEGSKA (reference sequence). The length of the CDR3 is 14 residues. Deletions cut 0 bases from V and 8 bases from J, with 13 bases between.

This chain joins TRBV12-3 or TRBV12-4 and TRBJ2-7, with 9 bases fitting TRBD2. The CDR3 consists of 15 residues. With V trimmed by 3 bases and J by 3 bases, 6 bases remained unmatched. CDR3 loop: CASSFGAGGLYEQYF. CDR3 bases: TGTGCCAGCAGTTTTGGGGCGGGGGGGCTCTACGAGCAGTACTTC.

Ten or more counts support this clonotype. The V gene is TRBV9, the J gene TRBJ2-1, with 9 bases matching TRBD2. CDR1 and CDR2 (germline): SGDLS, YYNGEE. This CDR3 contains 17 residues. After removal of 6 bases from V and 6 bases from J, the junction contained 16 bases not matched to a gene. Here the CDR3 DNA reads TGTGCCAGCACCTCTCACGCCGGGCTAGCGGGGATCAATGAGCAGTTCTTC. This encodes CASTSHAGLAGINEQFF.